This entry features one TCR beta chain sequence. This specimen belongs to a study of OX40 agonist ivuxolimab in advanced cancers. Clones were sequenced by immunoSEQ multiplex PCR, and TCRdb holds only the in-frame ones, with some missing. The table records approximately 99,000 clones, around 94% of them present only once. Germline V gene lookup returns CDR1 MNHEY and CDR2 SVGAGI. The length of the CDR3 is 13 residues. The V end lost 11 bases, the J end lost 4 bases, and 17 bases lay between the germline ends. This chain uses TRBV6-5 with TRBJ1-1; D may be TRBD1 (5 bases). The clonotype was recovered from an adult with an advanced solid tumor such as melanoma, head and neck, liver or kidney cancer. Source: CD4+ or CD8+ T cells sorted from blood, taken in a trial of the OX40 agonist ivuxolimab. The CDR3 nucleotides are TGTGCCGCAGGGAGGGACGGGAGCACTGAAGCTTTCTTT. Translated: CAAGRDGSTEAFF.